The 32 T cell receptor beta chains below come from one sample, sequenced in a study of cytotoxic CD8 clonotypes in ibrutinib-treated CLL. Here immunoSEQ multiplex PCR was the method, and the copy in TCRdb shows in-frame clones only, minus some. This sample has approximately 210,000 clones; 72% occur once, and the top ten carry under 15%. This specimen was PBMCs, taken after 24 months of ibrutinib treatment. These receptors all stem from a human donor with chronic lymphocytic leukemia.

V is TRBV20-1 and J is TRBJ2-5; possible D gene TRBD2, 5 bases. Germline V gene data show CDR1 as DFQATT and CDR2 as SNEGSKA (reference sequence). There are 11 residues in the CDR3. V dropped 1 base and J dropped 5 bases, with 5 bases sitting between them. This CDR3 is CSARAGETQYF. The CDR3 coding sequence is TGCAGTGCTAGAGCGGGGGAGACCCAGTACTTC.

This clone was seen a handful of times. The CDR3 nucleotides read TGTGCCAGCTCACCGAGACAGGGGGCTAACTATGGCTACACCTTC. Its translation is CASSPRQGANYGYTF. The chain couples TRBV18 to TRBJ1-2, with 9 bases that match TRBD1. Losses at the gene ends were 3 bases for V and 0 bases for J; bases not matched to a gene: 2. Germline loops: CDR1 KGHSH, CDR2 LQKENI. The CDR3 has 15 residues.

The V gene is TRBV29-1, the J gene TRBJ2-1; D may be TRBD2 (5 bases). V lost 5 bases, J lost 3 bases, and 11 bases lay in between. This CDR3 contains 13 residues. The germline CDR1 and CDR2 sequences are SQVTM and ANQGSEA. The CDR3 loop is CSVRDGDYNEQFF. CDR3 bases: TGCAGCGTTAGAGACGGGGACTACAATGAGCAGTTCTTC.

The rearrangement uses TRBV6-5 and TRBJ1-1, with 9 bases aligning to TRBD1. V was pared by 4 bases and J by 4 bases, with 1 base of the junction left unmatched. Germline V CDR1 and CDR2: MNHEY, SVGAGI. This CDR3 comprises 13 residues. The CDR3: CASSSTGGTEAFF. DNA of the CDR3: TGTGCCAGCAGTTCGACAGGGGGCACTGAAGCTTTCTTT.

This chain uses TRBV30 with TRBJ2-2; 8 nucleotides line up with TRBD1. The trim removed 6 bases at V and 4 bases at J, leaving 7 bases unmatched. The CDR3 loop spans 14 amino acids. Germline lookup yields CDR1 GTSNPN and CDR2 SVGIG (reference sequence). CDR3 in DNA: TGTGCCTGTGCCGCAGGGGGCGCCACCGGGGAGCTGTTTTTT. It translates to CACAAGGATGELFF. Full variable domain (rest looked up from reference TRBV30 and TRBJ2-2): SQTIHQWPATLVQPVGSPLSLECTVEGTSNPNLYWYRQAAGRGLQLLFYSVGIGQISSEVPQNLSASRPQDRQFILSSKKLLLSDSGFYLCACAAGGATGELFFGEGSRLTVL.

The rearrangement joins TRBV5-8 to TRBJ1-4, with D perhaps matching TRBD1 (5 bases). This CDR3 is 18 amino acids long. V lost 6 bases to trimming and J lost 0 bases, with 21 bases between them. Germline V CDR1 and CDR2: SGHTS, YDEGEE. CDR3 amino acids: CASKRFRGTAATNEKLFF. The CDR3 coding sequence is TGTGCCAGCAAGCGTTTTAGGGGAACGGCGGCAACTAATGAAAAACTGTTTTTT.

V usage is TRBV7-2 and J usage is TRBJ2-4; perhaps TRBD1 as D (6 bases). CDR3 length: 15 amino acids. Germline V lookup: CDR1 SGHTA, CDR2 FQGNSA. Trimming shortened V by 5 bases and J by 1 base, and 12 bases separated the two germline ends. The CDR3 DNA reads TGTGCCAGCAGCAACAGGGAAATGGCCAAAAACATTCAGTACTTC. Its protein product is CASSNREMAKNIQYF.

The rearrangement uses TRBV11-3 and TRBJ2-3; the D gene is possibly TRBD2 (5 bases). The CDR3 has 15 amino acids. Germline V gene sequence: CDR1 SGHNT, CDR2 YENEEA. V was shortened by 5 bases and J by 0 bases, with 12 bases between the two germline ends. The CDR3 region is CASSDELGSTDTQYF. In DNA form, the CDR3 reads TGTGCCAGCAGCGATGAACTAGGTAGCACAGATACGCAGTATTTT.

J is TRBJ2-3 and V is TRBV5-4; TRBD2 matches 8 bases. CDR1 and CDR2 from the germline V gene are SGHNT and YYREEE (reference sequence). V was clipped by 3 bases and J by 3 bases; unmatched bases: 9. The CDR3 totals 16 residues. The CDR3 loop is CASSSPLGLDTDTQYF. The CDR3 coding sequence is TGTGCCAGCAGCTCCCCGCTGGGACTAGATACAGATACGCAGTATTTT.

The chain links TRBV28 to TRBJ1-2; 8 positions agree with TRBD1. This CDR3 has 15 amino acids. Germline V gene sequence: CDR1 MDHEN, CDR2 SYDVKM. V dropped 7 bases and J dropped 7; count of bases not matched to a gene: 14. The CDR3 spells CASKGRQGALVGYTF. The CDR3 DNA reads TGTGCCAGCAAAGGTCGTCAGGGGGCTTTGGTTGGCTACACCTTC.

The chain has TRBV9 and TRBJ2-2; 7 nucleotides align to TRBD2. The ends lost 0 bases at V and 2 bases at J; junction bases unmatched: 4. The CDR3 loop spans 16 amino acids. In germline, CDR1 is SGDLS, CDR2 YYNGEE. CDR3 coding DNA: TGTGCCAGCAGCGTAGGACTAGCAGAAAACACCGGGGAGCTGTTTTTT. Translating it yields CASSVGLAENTGELFF.

V is TRBV9 and J is TRBJ2-3; D remains ambiguous. In germline, CDR1 is SGDLS, CDR2 YYNGEE. The V end lost 5 bases, the J end lost 5 bases, and 6 bases lay between the germline ends. CDR3 length equals 11 residues. CDR3: CASSSRDTQYF. The CDR3 DNA reads as TGTGCCAGCAGTAGTAGAGATACGCAGTATTTT.

The rearrangement uses TRBV4-3 and TRBJ2-7, with a tentative D call TRBD2 (5 bases). Germline CDR1 LGHNA, CDR2 YSLEER. The ends were cut back, 1 base at V and 7 bases at J, with 14 bases in the middle. This CDR3 is 14 amino acids long. CDR3 residues: CASSQVSSASEQYF. DNA for the CDR3: TGCGCCAGCAGCCAAGTTAGTAGCGCCTCTGAGCAGTACTTC.

This clone was observed a handful of times. This chain links TRBV27 with TRBJ2-7; D is tentatively TRBD1 or TRBD2 (5 bases each). The CDR3 spans 13 residues. Per the germline V gene, CDR1 is MNHEY and CDR2 is SMNVEV (reference sequence). Trimming took off 3 bases at V and 1 base at J, with 7 bases between the two ends. The CDR3 sequence: CASSLGPSYEQYF. DNA of the CDR3: TGTGCCAGCAGTTTGGGACCATCCTACGAGCAGTACTTC.

The gene calls are TRBV4-3 and TRBJ2-1; 8 bases align to TRBD1. The CDR3 runs 13 residues. V shed 2 bases, J shed 10 bases, and the junction held 4 bases outside the gene matches. The germline CDR1 and CDR2 sequences are LGHNA and YSLEER. Here the CDR3 reads CASSQMTGVEQFF. CDR3 nucleotides: TGCGCCAGCAGCCAAATGACAGGGGTCGAGCAGTTCTTC.

The chain employs TRBV10-3 and TRBJ1-5; D unclear. This CDR3 has 17 residues. Germline lookup yields CDR1 ENHRY and CDR2 SYGVKD. V was clipped by 3 bases and J by 11 bases, with 26 bases between them. This chain's CDR3 is CAISDPTLDGRPVAQHF. The CDR3 coding sequence is TGTGCCATCAGTGACCCGACCCTAGACGGACGGCCTGTCGCCCAGCATTTT.

This rearrangement joins TRBV28 to TRBJ1-1, with a weak D call TRBD1 (6 bases). In germline, CDR1 is MDHEN, CDR2 SYDVKM. Trimming left V 1 base short and J 3 bases short, with 18 bases between. The CDR3 totals 17 residues. Here the CDR3 reads CASSLSGGLVWDTEAFF. Written as DNA, the CDR3 is TGTGCCAGCAGTTTATCGGGGGGGCTGGTTTGGGACACTGAAGCTTTCTTT.

This clone was recorded once. The rearrangement uses TRBV5-8 and TRBJ2-3, with D tentatively TRBD2 (6 bases). Trimming removed 4 bases from V and 2 bases from J, with 14 bases in between. This CDR3 spans 15 amino acids. Germline CDR1 and CDR2: SGHTS and YDEGEE. CDR3 nucleotide sequence: TGTGCCAGCAGCCCCAAATGGAGGGCCACAGATACGCAGTATTTT. This translates into CASSPKWRATDTQYF.

In this sample, this clone turned up many times. The rearrangement joins TRBV7-8 to TRBJ1-2; the D gene is possibly TRBD1 (6 bases). CDR1 SGHVS and CDR2 FQNEAQ come from the germline V gene. The ends were cut back, 1 base at V and 4 bases at J, with 19 bases in the middle. The CDR3 is made up of 17 amino acids. CDR3 bases: TGTGCCAGCAGCTTAGAGGAGGGCGGCAGGGGAGTCTATGGCTACACCTTC. Translating gives CASSLEEGGRGVYGYTF.

The chain combines TRBV15 with TRBJ1-5; TRBD1 matches 8 bases. V was pared by 3 bases and J by 2 bases, with 3 bases of the junction left unmatched. CDR1 is LNHNV, CDR2 YYDKDF, per germline (reference sequence). CDR3 size: 15 residues. The DNA for the CDR3 is TGTGCCACCAGCAGGGGGACAGGCCGCAATCAGCCCCAGCATTTT. Its translation: CATSRGTGRNQPQHF. Full variable domain (rest looked up from reference TRBV15 and TRBJ1-5): DAMVIQNPRYQVTQFGKPVTLSCSQTLNHNVMYWYQQKSSQAPKLLFHYYDKDFNNEADTPDNFQSRRPNTSFCFLDIRSPGLGDTAMYLCATSRGTGRNQPQHFGDGTRLSIL.

The rearrangement joins TRBV6-5 to TRBJ2-7, with D perhaps TRBD1 (5 bases). Germline V gene sequence: CDR1 MNHEY, CDR2 SVGAGI. V lost 10 bases and J 0 bases, leaving 16 bases between the germline ends. The CDR3 is 14 residues long. CDR3 amino acids: CATNIDSSSYEQYF. CDR3 DNA: TGTGCCACCAACATTGACAGTAGCTCCTACGAGCAGTACTTC.

The chain combines TRBV5-1 with TRBJ2-7, with 8 bases matching TRBD1. The CDR3 is 15 residues long. Per germline, CDR1 SGHRS and CDR2 YFSETQ. Trimming removed 2 bases from V and 3 bases from J; junction bases left unmatched: 7. For the CDR3, the DNA is TGCGCCAGCAGCTTTAACAGGGGGACCCTCTACGAGCAGTACTTC. The encoded protein is CASSFNRGTLYEQYF.

This clone was found a few times. This chain joins TRBV10-2 and TRBJ2-3; D gene uncertain. Germline-derived CDR1 and CDR2 are WSHSY and SAAADI. The CDR3 sequence is 11 residues long. The V end was cut by 8 bases, the J end by 4 bases, with 7 bases between. The CDR3 spells CASYKADTQYF. The DNA of the CDR3 is TGCGCCAGCTACAAGGCAGATACGCAGTATTTT.

The chain has TRBV7-2 and TRBJ2-4, with 9 bases lining up with TRBD2. This CDR3 region has 16 residues. V lost 6 bases and J lost 9; bases outside the gene matches: 15. Germline V lookup: CDR1 SGHTA, CDR2 FQGNSA. CDR3 sequence (DNA): TGTGCCAGCAGTTCAGAAATAGCGGGAGCATCGAGCATTCAGTACTTC. Translation: CASSSEIAGASSIQYF.

In this sample, this clone turned up once. The chain combines TRBV6-5 with TRBJ2-7; D gene uncertain. Germline V gives CDR1 MNHEY, CDR2 SVGAGI. V was shortened by 0 bases and J by 5 bases, with 5 bases between the two germline ends. The CDR3 covers 12 residues. The CDR3 DNA sequence: TGTGCCAGCAGTTACTCACAGAACGAGCAGTACTTC. It specifies CASSYSQNEQYF.

The chain combines TRBV4-2 with TRBJ2-7; TRBD2 matches 9 bases. J lost 8 bases, V lost 0 bases, and 8 bases had no gene match. The CDR3 runs 15 residues. Looked up from germline, CDR1 is LGHNA and CDR2 is YNFKEQ. The CDR3 bases are TGTGCCAGCAGCCAAGAAAGGTCGGGACTAGCCAAGCAGTACTTC. Amino acid sequence: CASSQERSGLAKQYF.

This clone was counted only a few times. The chain combines TRBV4-3 with TRBJ1-1; 7 bases match TRBD1. Per the germline V gene, CDR1 is LGHNA and CDR2 is YSLEER. Trimming took 5 bases from V and 5 from J; bases not matched to a gene: 8. The CDR3 totals 14 residues. The CDR3 spells CASSGRQGGTEAFF. CDR3 nucleotide sequence: TGCGCCAGCAGCGGACGACAGGGTGGAACTGAAGCTTTCTTT.

The chain combines TRBV4-3 with TRBJ2-6, with a weak D call TRBD1 (6 bases). The CDR3 has 15 residues. Germline CDR1 reads LGHNA; CDR2 reads YSLEER. The V end was cut by 4 bases, the J end by 2 bases, with 9 bases between. CDR3 nucleotides: TGCGCCAGCAGCCGAGCAGGGGCTGGGGCCAACGTCCTGACTTTC. This translates into CASSRAGAGANVLTF.

The gene calls are TRBV5-4 and TRBJ2-1, with TRBD1 as a possible D gene (6 bases). Germline V gene lookup returns CDR1 SGHNT and CDR2 YYREEE (reference sequence). This CDR3 has 17 amino acids. With 0 bases removed from V and 4 bases from J, the gap between germline ends came to 17 bases. The CDR3 reads CASSLAQGPPGYNEQFF. In nucleotides, the CDR3 is TGTGCCAGCAGCTTGGCGCAGGGGCCCCCTGGGTACAATGAGCAGTTCTTC.

The rearrangement uses TRBV11-2 and TRBJ2-7, with 11 bases identical to TRBD2. Trimming took 0 bases from V and 3 from J; bases not matched to a gene: 4. Germline loops: CDR1 SGHAT, CDR2 FQNNGV. The CDR3 runs 16 residues. The CDR3 coding sequence is TGTGCCAGCAGCTTAGATCGGCTAGCGGGAGGCTACGAGCAGTACTTC. Its protein is CASSLDRLAGGYEQYF.

The gene calls are TRBV11-2 and TRBJ2-3; D perhaps matches TRBD2 (6 bases). Trimming pared 8 bases from V and 4 bases from J, leaving 13 bases between. The germline gives CDR1 SGHAT, CDR2 FQNNGV. The CDR3 covers 13 residues. CDR3: CASWGVAADTQYF. CDR3 coding DNA: TGTGCCAGCTGGGGGGTGGCCGCAGATACGCAGTATTTT.

The genes are TRBV6-5 and TRBJ2-4; D is possibly TRBD1 or TRBD2 (5 bases each). This CDR3 spans 16 amino acids. V lost 1 base to trimming and J lost 6 bases, with 16 bases between them. Germline CDR1 is MNHEY and CDR2 is SVGAGI. The CDR3 region has the DNA TGTGCCAGCAGTTACTACTTTCGGGGTAGGGGAAACATTCAGTACTTC. Its translation: CASSYYFRGRGNIQYF.